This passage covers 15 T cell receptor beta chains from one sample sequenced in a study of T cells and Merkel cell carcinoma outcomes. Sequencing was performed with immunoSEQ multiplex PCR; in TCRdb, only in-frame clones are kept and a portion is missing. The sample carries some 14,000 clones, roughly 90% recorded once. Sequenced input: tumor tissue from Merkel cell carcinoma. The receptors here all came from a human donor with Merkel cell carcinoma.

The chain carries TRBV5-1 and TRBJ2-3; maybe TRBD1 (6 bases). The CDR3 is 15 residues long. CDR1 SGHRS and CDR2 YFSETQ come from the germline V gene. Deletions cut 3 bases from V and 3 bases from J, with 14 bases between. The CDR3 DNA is TGCGCCAGCAGCTCCTCCGGGACACAGACAGATACGCAGTATTTT. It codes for CASSSSGTQTDTQYF.

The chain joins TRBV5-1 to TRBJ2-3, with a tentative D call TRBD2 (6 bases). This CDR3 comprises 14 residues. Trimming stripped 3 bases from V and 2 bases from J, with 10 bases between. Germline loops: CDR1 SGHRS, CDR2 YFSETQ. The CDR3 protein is CASSWGLLTDTQYF. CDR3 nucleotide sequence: TGCGCCAGCAGCTGGGGACTCCTCACAGATACGCAGTATTTT.

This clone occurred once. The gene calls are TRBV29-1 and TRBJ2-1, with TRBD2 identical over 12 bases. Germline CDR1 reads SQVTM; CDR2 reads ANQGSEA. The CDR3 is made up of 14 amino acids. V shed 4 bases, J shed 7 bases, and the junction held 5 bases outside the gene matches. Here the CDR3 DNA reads TGCAGCGTTGCGCTAGCGGGGGGGGGAAATGAGCAGTTCTTC. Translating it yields CSVALAGGGNEQFF.

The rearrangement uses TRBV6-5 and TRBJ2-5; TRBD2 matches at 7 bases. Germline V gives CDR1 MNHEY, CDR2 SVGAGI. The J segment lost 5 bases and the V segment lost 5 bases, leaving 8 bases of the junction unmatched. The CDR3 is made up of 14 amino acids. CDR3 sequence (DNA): TGTGCCAGCAGTATGGGACTGGGGGGGGAGACCCAGTACTTC. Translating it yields CASSMGLGGETQYF.

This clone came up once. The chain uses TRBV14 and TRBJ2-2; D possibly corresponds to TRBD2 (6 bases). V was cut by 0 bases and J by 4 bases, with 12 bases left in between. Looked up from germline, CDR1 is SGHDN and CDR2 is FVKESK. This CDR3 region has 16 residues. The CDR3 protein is CASSQDRTTFTGELFF. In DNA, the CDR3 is TGTGCCAGCAGCCAAGATCGGACTACCTTCACCGGGGAGCTGTTTTTT.

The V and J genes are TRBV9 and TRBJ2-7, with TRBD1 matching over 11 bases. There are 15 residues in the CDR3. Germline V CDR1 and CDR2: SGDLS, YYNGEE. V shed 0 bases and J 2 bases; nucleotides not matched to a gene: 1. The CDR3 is CASSVGGQGAYEQYF. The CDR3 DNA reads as TGTGCCAGCAGCGTAGGGGGACAGGGGGCCTACGAGCAGTACTTC.

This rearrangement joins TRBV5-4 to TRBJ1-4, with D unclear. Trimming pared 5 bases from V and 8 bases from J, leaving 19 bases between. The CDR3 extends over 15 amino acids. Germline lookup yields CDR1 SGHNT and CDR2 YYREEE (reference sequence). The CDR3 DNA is TGTGCCAGCAGTTCAGGACCTCTCCTGGGGGAAAAACTGTTTTTT. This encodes CASSSGPLLGEKLFF.

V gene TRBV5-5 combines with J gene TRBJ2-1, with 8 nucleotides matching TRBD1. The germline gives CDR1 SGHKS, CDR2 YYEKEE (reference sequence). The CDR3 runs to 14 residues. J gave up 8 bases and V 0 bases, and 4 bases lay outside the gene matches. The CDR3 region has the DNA TGTGCCAGCAGCTTGGGCGTGACAGGGGATGAGCAGTTCTTC. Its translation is CASSLGVTGDEQFF.

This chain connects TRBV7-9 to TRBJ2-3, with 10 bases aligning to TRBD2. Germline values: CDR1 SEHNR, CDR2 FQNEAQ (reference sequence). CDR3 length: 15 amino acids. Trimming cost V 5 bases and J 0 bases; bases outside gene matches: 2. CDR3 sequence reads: CASSPLAGSTDTQYF. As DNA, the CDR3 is TGTGCCAGCAGCCCACTAGCGGGGAGCACAGATACGCAGTATTTT. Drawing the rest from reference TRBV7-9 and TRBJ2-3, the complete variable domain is DTGVSQNPRHKITKRGQNVTFRCDPISEHNRLYWYRQTLGQGPEFLTYFQNEAQLEKSRLLSDRFSAERPKGSFSTLEIQRTEQGDSAMYLCASSPLAGSTDTQYFGPGTRLTVL.

CDR3 DNA: TGCAGTGCTCTAGAGTATGAGACCCAGTACTTC. Amino acid sequence: CSALEYETQYF. The rearrangement links TRBV20-1 to TRBJ2-5; D call uncertain. Germline loops: CDR1 DFQATT, CDR2 SNEGSKA (reference sequence). V shed 5 bases and J shed 5 bases, with 9 bases lying between them. The length of the CDR3 is 11 residues.

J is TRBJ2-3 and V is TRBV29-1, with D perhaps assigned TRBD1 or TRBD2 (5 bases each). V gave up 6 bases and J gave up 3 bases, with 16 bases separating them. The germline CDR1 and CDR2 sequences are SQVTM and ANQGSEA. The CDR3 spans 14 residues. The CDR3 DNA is TGCAGCGTCGCTTGGGGGTCCCAAACAGATACGCAGTATTTT. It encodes CSVAWGSQTDTQYF.

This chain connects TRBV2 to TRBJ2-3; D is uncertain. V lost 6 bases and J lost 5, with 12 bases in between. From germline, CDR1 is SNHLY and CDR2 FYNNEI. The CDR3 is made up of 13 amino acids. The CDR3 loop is CASRANHRDTQYF. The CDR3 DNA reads TGTGCCAGCAGGGCCAACCACAGAGATACGCAGTATTTT.

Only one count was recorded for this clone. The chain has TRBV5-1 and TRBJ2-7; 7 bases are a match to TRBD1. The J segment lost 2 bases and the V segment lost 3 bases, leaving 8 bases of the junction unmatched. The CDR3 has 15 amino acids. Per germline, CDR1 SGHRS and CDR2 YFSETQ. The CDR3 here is CASSSATGRTYEQYF. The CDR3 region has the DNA TGCGCCAGCAGCTCCGCGACAGGGCGCACCTACGAGCAGTACTTC.

The CDR3: CASSLREWGNQPQHF. CDR3 coding DNA: TGTGCCAGCAGTCTCAGGGAATGGGGCAATCAGCCCCAGCATTTT. V is TRBV2 and J is TRBJ1-5, with D possibly TRBD1 on 5 matching bases. CDR1 is SNHLY and CDR2 is FYNNEI in the germline V gene. The CDR3 extends over 15 amino acids. V lost 5 bases and J lost 2, with 13 bases in between.

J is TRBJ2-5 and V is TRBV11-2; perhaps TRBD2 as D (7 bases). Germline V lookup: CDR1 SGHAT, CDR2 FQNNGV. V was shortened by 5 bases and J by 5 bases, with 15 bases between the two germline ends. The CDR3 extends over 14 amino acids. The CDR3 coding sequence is TGTGCCAGCAGCCCAGCGGCGGGGGCTGAGACCCAGTACTTC. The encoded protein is CASSPAAGAETQYF.